A single sample gave rise to the 20 T cell receptor beta chains below, sequenced in a study of cytomegalovirus exposure and HLA in healthy donors. Assay used: immunoSEQ multiplex PCR; TCRdb lists only in-frame clones, some missing. Of more than 120,000 clones in the sample, approximately 86% were seen once. Material: PBMCs. All receptors derive from a man between 18 and 29 years old in good health and CMV-seropositive.

V and J are TRBV5-1 and TRBJ2-3; TRBD1 might be the D (6 bases). The CDR3 is 15 residues long. In germline, CDR1 is SGHRS, CDR2 YFSETQ. V dropped 0 bases and J dropped 4 bases, with 12 bases sitting between them. The CDR3 loop reads CASSLEGEGADTQYF. The CDR3 DNA follows: TGCGCCAGCAGCTTGGAGGGGGAAGGGGCAGATACGCAGTATTTT.

The gene calls are TRBV20-1 and TRBJ1-1; D call uncertain. The CDR3 loop spans 11 amino acids. The V gene's germline CDR1 is DFQATT and CDR2 SNEGSKA (reference sequence). The CDR3 nucleotides are TGCAGCCCTCAATTCGGCGGGGTAGCTTTCTTT. Amino acid sequence: CSPQFGGVAFF.

The V and J genes are TRBV5-1 and TRBJ2-7; TRBD1 matches at 7 bases. Trimming took 3 bases from V and 3 from J; bases not matched to a gene: 0. Germline lookup yields CDR1 SGHRS and CDR2 YFSETQ. The CDR3 runs 12 residues. The chain's CDR3 is CASSWDSYEQYF. CDR3 nucleotide sequence: TGCGCCAGCAGCTGGGACAGCTACGAGCAGTACTTC.

The chain has TRBV2 and TRBJ2-2; D not resolved. CDR3 length equals 12 residues. Germline V gene lookup returns CDR1 SNHLY and CDR2 FYNNEI. Trimming took 5 bases from V and 3 from J, leaving 4 bases between them. CDR3 amino acids: CASSFDTGELFF. CDR3 sequence (DNA): TGTGCCAGCAGTTTCGACACCGGGGAGCTGTTTTTT.

The chain couples TRBV19 to TRBJ1-1, with 7 positions matching TRBD1. Trimming at V came to 4 bases and at J to 1 base, leaving 18 bases not matched to a gene. CDR3 size: 19 residues. Germline V gene lookup returns CDR1 LNHDA and CDR2 SQIVND (reference sequence). The CDR3 DNA is TGTGCCAGTAGTAGGGTGGGACAGTCCGTCACCGCCACGAACACTGAAGCTTTCTTT. This codes for CASSRVGQSVTATNTEAFF.

The chain carries TRBV7-6 and TRBJ2-7; 11 nucleotides agree with TRBD2. Germline V lookup: CDR1 SGHVS, CDR2 FNYEAQ. The CDR3 sequence is 15 residues long. The V segment lost 5 bases and the J segment 2 bases; nucleotides outside the gene matches: 5. CDR3 loop: CASSHRLAGPYEQYF. The CDR3 region has the DNA TGTGCCAGCAGCCATCGACTAGCGGGGCCCTACGAGCAGTACTTC.

Here the CDR3 reads CASTPRGAVNAEAFF. CDR3 DNA sequence: TGTGCCAGCACCCCGAGAGGAGCGGTTAACGCTGAAGCTTTCTTT. The chain has TRBV28 and TRBJ1-1, with D unclear. The CDR3 is made up of 15 amino acids. V was shortened by 7 bases and J by 6 bases, with 21 bases between the two germline ends. The V gene's germline CDR1 is MDHEN and CDR2 SYDVKM.

The chain links TRBV29-1 to TRBJ1-2, with D unresolved. The germline CDR1 and CDR2 sequences are SQVTM and ANQGSEA. Between the trimmed V and J ends, which lost 7 bases and 6 bases, there was a span of 30 bases. This CDR3 comprises 17 residues. This CDR3 reads CSAHLSPPGYLKDGYTF. The CDR3 coding sequence is TGCAGCGCTCACCTTTCCCCTCCGGGTTACCTAAAGGATGGCTACACCTTC.

The chain is built from TRBV21-1 and TRBJ1-2. TRBV21-1 counts as a pseudogene. CDR3 length equals 10 residues. The CDR3 here is CASIADGYTF. DNA of the CDR3: TGTGCCAGCATAGCGGACGGCTACACCTTC.

The chain recombines TRBV30 with TRBJ2-4, with 7 positions matching TRBD1. The CDR3 sequence is 17 residues long. V lost 0 bases and J lost 4; bases outside the gene matches: 12. Germline V CDR1 and CDR2: GTSNPN, SVGIG (reference sequence). CDR3 residues: CAWSVPWTGTEKNIQYF. The DNA for the CDR3 is TGTGCCTGGAGTGTCCCCTGGACCGGGACAGAGAAAAACATTCAGTACTTC. Using reference TRBV30 and TRBJ2-4 for the parts outside the CDR3, the full variable domain is SQTIHQWPATLVQPVGSPLSLECTVEGTSNPNLYWYRQAAGRGLQLLFYSVGIGQISSEVPQNLSASRPQDRQFILSSKKLLLSDSGFYLCAWSVPWTGTEKNIQYFGAGTRLSVL.

The J gene is TRBJ1-1, the V gene TRBV9; D not certain. Trimming took off 0 bases at V and 1 base at J, with 4 bases between the two ends. Germline CDR1 SGDLS, CDR2 YYNGEE. The length of the CDR3 is 13 residues. CDR3 sequence: CASSVGPNTEAFF. The CDR3, as DNA: TGTGCCAGCAGCGTAGGGCCGAACACTGAAGCTTTCTTT.

This clone turned up a few times. CDR3 protein: CAWGGLTESGNTIYF. The DNA for the CDR3 is TGTGCCTGGGGGGGACTGACGGAGTCTGGAAACACCATATATTTT. The rearrangement joins TRBV30 to TRBJ1-3; D perhaps matches TRBD1 (5 bases). Trimming took 5 bases from V and 1 from J, leaving 15 bases between them. CDR3 length: 15 residues. Germline assignment: CDR1 GTSNPN and CDR2 SVGIG (reference sequence).

J is TRBJ2-3 and V is TRBV6-1; TRBD1 agrees at 7 bases. CDR1 and CDR2 (germline): MNHNS, SASEGT. Losses at the gene ends were 9 bases for V and 2 bases for J; bases not matched to a gene: 5. This CDR3 is built from 13 residues. CDR3 region: CASKTGITDTQYF. The CDR3, as DNA: TGTGCCAGTAAGACAGGGATCACAGATACGCAGTATTTT.

This sequence joins TRBV2 and TRBJ2-7; 9 bases align to TRBD2. From germline, CDR1 is SNHLY and CDR2 FYNNEI. This CDR3 region has 15 residues. Trimming removed 4 bases from V and 1 base from J; junction bases left unmatched: 5. The CDR3 region is CASSGTSAVSYEQYF. As DNA, the CDR3 is TGTGCCAGCAGTGGGACTAGCGCAGTTTCCTACGAGCAGTACTTC. Full variable domain (missing parts from reference TRBV2 and TRBJ2-7): EPEVTQTPSHQVTQMGQEVILRCVPISNHLYFYWYRQILGQKVEFLVSFYNNEISEKSEIFDDQFSVERPDGSNFTLKIRSTKLEDSAMYFCASSGTSAVSYEQYFGPGTRLTVT.

This sequence joins TRBV6-1 and TRBJ1-3, with D hard to call. Germline assignment: CDR1 MNHNS and CDR2 SASEGT. The CDR3 runs to 11 residues. The V gene lost 0 bases and the J gene lost 9 bases, with 3 bases spanning the gap. The CDR3 nucleotides are TGTGCCAGCAGTGAAGCCCTCACCATATATTTT. As protein: CASSEALTIYF.

The chain links TRBV27 to TRBJ2-3; TRBD1 aligns across 9 bases. The junction had 9 bases not matched to a gene; V was cut back by 1 base and J by 4 bases. This CDR3 comprises 17 residues. Germline V gene data show CDR1 as MNHEY and CDR2 as SMNVEV (reference sequence). CDR3 sequence (DNA): TGTGCCAGCAGTTTATGGGGGACAGGGACATCGGCAGATACGCAGTATTTT. Its translation is CASSLWGTGTSADTQYF.

V gene TRBV2 combines with J gene TRBJ1-1; D is possibly TRBD1 (6 bases). CDR1 and CDR2 (germline): SNHLY, FYNNEI. This CDR3 has 16 amino acids. The V and J ends lost 6 bases and 0 bases respectively, with 17 bases between them. The CDR3 spells CASRGGADYLNTEAFF. In DNA, the CDR3 is TGTGCCAGCAGAGGGGGAGCAGACTATTTGAACACTGAAGCTTTCTTT.

The V and J genes are TRBV5-6 and TRBJ2-7, with 10 positions matching TRBD2. CDR1 is SGHDT, CDR2 YYEEEE, per germline. There are 13 residues in the CDR3. With 3 bases clipped from V and 3 bases from J, the junction kept 0 bases outside the gene matches. Here the CDR3 reads CASSWTSGYEQYF. The CDR3 DNA reads as TGTGCCAGCAGCTGGACTAGCGGCTACGAGCAGTACTTC.

The chain uses TRBV6-4 and TRBJ1-2; 11 bases fit TRBD1. J gave up 6 bases and V 4 bases, and 4 bases lay outside the gene matches. Germline CDR1 reads MRHNA; CDR2 reads SNTAGT. The CDR3 length is 14 residues. The CDR3 bases are TGTGCCAGCAGTGTTACGGGACAGGGGGATGGCTACACCTTC. This encodes CASSVTGQGDGYTF.

The chain recombines TRBV19 with TRBJ1-5; D is perhaps TRBD1 (6 bases). Trimming shortened V by 5 bases and J by 0 bases, and 11 bases separated the two germline ends. This CDR3 is 15 amino acids long. CDR1 and CDR2 from the germline V gene are LNHDA and SQIVND (reference sequence). CDR3 protein: CASSVGHGSNQPQHF. In DNA form, the CDR3 reads TGTGCCAGTAGTGTGGGACATGGTAGCAATCAGCCCCAGCATTTT.